The entry below describes one T cell receptor (beta chain). Its target is unknown. After CD4+ and CD8+ cells were isolated by positive magnetic bead selection, their purity was checked by flow cytometry. This sample is part of a study of somatic mutations in cytotoxic T cells in rheumatoid arthritis. About the research overall: Blood (approximately 30 ml EDTA) from each patient was taken right after diagnosis, before any treatment. Study conclusions and caveats: No antigen targets were known for the expanded CD8+ clones. The top CD8+ clone topped 20% of CD8+ cells in about an eighth of the 65 patients.

In germline, CDR1 is SEHNR, CDR2 FQNEAQ (reference sequence). The length of the CDR3 is 13 residues. Trimming pared 1 base from V and 7 bases from J, leaving 10 bases between. The assay was immunoSEQ multiplex PCR, and TCRdb's table has in-frame clones only and misses some. Among about 30,000 clones listed, 82% were seen once. The sequence was collected from an adult with rheumatoid arthritis. Sequencing was done on a sample of CD8+ T cells sorted from blood. The V call is TRBV7-9, the J call TRBJ1-1; no clear D gene. The chain's CDR3 is CASSLGGTDEAFF. The CDR3 DNA is TGTGCCAGCAGCTTAGGGGGAACGGATGAAGCTTTCTTT.